This entry describes one TCR beta chain. Different DNA sequences within this sample yield the same CDR3. The entry originates in a study of blood T cell repertoires in COVID-19. The method was immunoSEQ multiplex PCR; TCRdb's version includes in-frame clones alone and lacks a portion of them. The sample lists approximately 230,000 clones; roughly 84% were seen once. The length of the CDR3 is 15 residues. The germline V gene encodes CDR1 GTSNPN and CDR2 SVGIG (reference sequence). V trimming: 0 bases; J trimming: 3 bases; junction bases outside the gene matches: 1. Source material: peripheral blood. The rearrangement links TRBV30 to TRBJ2-7; 14 positions match TRBD2. The clonotype originates from a woman aged 40-49 years who had recovered from COVID-19. The CDR3 nucleotides are TGTGCCTGGAGTGTTGGACTAGCGGGGGGCTACGAGCAGTACTTC. Amino acids: CAWSVGLAGGYEQYF.